This is a list of T cell receptor beta chains from one sample in a study of T cell clonotyping in hematopoietic cell transplantation. Sequencing was performed with immunoSEQ multiplex PCR; in TCRdb, only in-frame clones are kept and a portion is missing. Here the sample spans about 9,500 clones, 93% being singletons. The sequencing used PBMCs, collected 100 days after allogeneic stem cell transplant. The receptors derive from a male patient in his fifties or sixties who had an allogeneic stem cell transplant from a related donor, so T cells may come from the graft donor. Some clones in this sample may be carry-over from other donors' samples. CDR3s include the opening cysteine and the closing phenylalanine or tryptophan. The D gene is left open where the match is weak. Size tells how often a clone was seen (once, few, many) or the class of an expanded clone, and some rows leave it out.

d_call	j_call	v_call	clone_size	cdr3_nt	cdr3_aa
.	TRBJ2-4	TRBV18	.	TGTGCCAGCTCACCACCGGCCAGGGTCCAAAACATTCAGTACTTC	CASSPPARVQNIQYF
TRBD1	TRBJ1-5	TRBV19	.	TGTGCCAGTAGTATAGCAGACAGGGGCAATCAGCCCCAGCATTTT	CASSIADRGNQPQHF
.	TRBJ2-7	TRBV19	.	TGTGCCAGTAGTATGACCACTAGCAGCTCCTACGAGCAGTACTTC	CASSMTTSSSYEQYF
.	TRBJ2-7	TRBV2	.	TGTGCCAGCAGTGTGCGATTCTACGAGCAGTACTTC	CASSVRFYEQYF
TRBD1	TRBJ2-6	TRBV12-5	.	TGTGCTAGTGGTCCCCAGACAGGGAACCCTGGGGCCAACGTCCTGACTTTC	CASGPQTGNPGANVLTF
TRBD1	TRBJ2-7	TRBV19	.	TGTGCCAGTAGTTTAACCGGGACAGGGGTAAACGAGCAGTACTTC	CASSLTGTGVNEQYF
TRBD2	TRBJ2-3	TRBV7-2	.	TGTGCCAGCAGCTCCACCACACCTAGCGGGAGGGCTTTGTTTGATACGCAGTATTTT	CASSSTTPSGRALFDTQYF
TRBD1	TRBJ1-1	TRBV29-1	once	TGCAGCGTAGACAGGGCTAACACTGAAGCTTTCTTT	CSVDRANTEAFF
.	TRBJ2-7	TRBV10-3	few	TGTGCCATCAGTGGGGACACTTCCTACGAGCAGTACTTC	CAISGDTSYEQYF
TRBD2	TRBJ2-3	TRBV5-4	.	TGTGCCAGCAGCTCTAGGACTAGCGGGGTTAAAACAGATACGCAGTATTTT	CASSSRTSGVKTDTQYF
TRBD1	TRBJ1-1	TRBV5-1	.	TGCGCCAGCAGCGTACAGGGGGATTACACTGAAGCTTTCTTT	CASSVQGDYTEAFF
TRBD1	TRBJ1-2	TRBV5-1	.	TGCGCCAGCAGCTGGGACAGGGAGCGGGAGAACACCTTC	CASSWDRERENTF
.	TRBJ2-3	TRBV5-4	once	TGTGCCAGCAGCTTGAGGCAGGCGGGAAATACGCAGTATTTT	CASSLRQAGNTQYF
TRBD1	TRBJ1-5	TRBV4-1	.	TGCGCCAGCAGCCAAGATGGGAGCGGACAGGGGCTCTGGCCCCAGCATTTT	CASSQDGSGQGLWPQHF
TRBD2	TRBJ2-1	TRBV28	once	TGTGCCAGCAGTTCCGGCGGGGGGCTGATGTTCTTC	CASSSGGGLMFF
TRBD1	TRBJ1-4	TRBV7-2	.	TGTGCCAGCAGCCCACTCGGGACAGGGACTAATGAAAAACTGTTTTTT	CASSPLGTGTNEKLFF